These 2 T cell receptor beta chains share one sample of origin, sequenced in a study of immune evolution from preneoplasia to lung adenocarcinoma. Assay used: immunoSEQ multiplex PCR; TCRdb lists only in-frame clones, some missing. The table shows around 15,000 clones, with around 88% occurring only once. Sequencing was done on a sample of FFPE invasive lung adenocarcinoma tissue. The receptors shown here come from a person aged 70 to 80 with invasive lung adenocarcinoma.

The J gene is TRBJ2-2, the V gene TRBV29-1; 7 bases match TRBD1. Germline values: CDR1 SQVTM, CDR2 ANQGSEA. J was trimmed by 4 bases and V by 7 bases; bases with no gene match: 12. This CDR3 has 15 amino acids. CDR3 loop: CSGVIQGSGTGELFF. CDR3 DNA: TGCAGCGGGGTTATACAGGGGTCGGGCACCGGGGAGCTGTTTTTT.

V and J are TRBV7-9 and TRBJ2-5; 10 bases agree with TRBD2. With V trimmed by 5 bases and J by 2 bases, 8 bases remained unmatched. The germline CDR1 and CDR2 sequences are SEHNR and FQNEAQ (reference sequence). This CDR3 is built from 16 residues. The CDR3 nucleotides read TGTGCCAGCAGCGACGAGCGGGGGGGCTGGCAAGAGACCCAGTACTTC. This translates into CASSDERGGWQETQYF.